These 21 T cell receptor beta chains were all obtained from the same sample, sequenced in a study of T cell responses to AZD1222 COVID-19 vaccine. Generated by immunoSEQ multiplex PCR, the TCRdb table keeps only in-frame clones and is missing some. Counted here are 150,000 to 180,000 clones, about 86% occurring once; the ten biggest clones make up 4.5% to 6%. Here the sequenced sample was peripheral blood, taken on day 0 of MenACWY control vaccination. The receptors were sampled from an adult in good health.

The rearrangement uses TRBV5-1 and TRBJ2-3; 12 bases map to TRBD1. This CDR3 contains 19 residues. From germline, CDR1 is SGHRS and CDR2 YFSETQ. V was pared by 2 bases and J by 7 bases, with 17 bases of the junction left unmatched. CDR3 loop: CASSLFGTGGLIARNTQYF. CDR3 DNA sequence: TGCGCCAGCAGCTTATTCGGGACAGGGGGCCTCATCGCGAGGAATACGCAGTATTTT.

The chain uses TRBV19 and TRBJ1-4; D gene unclear. Germline CDR1 is LNHDA and CDR2 is SQIVND (reference sequence). Deletions cut 7 bases from V and 5 bases from J, with 5 bases between. The CDR3 consists of 11 residues. CDR3 coding DNA: TGTGCCAGTATGGGGAATGAAAAACTGTTTTTT. This sequence encodes CASMGNEKLFF. Full variable domain (remainder filled in from reference TRBV19 and TRBJ1-4): DGGITQSPKYLFRKEGQNVTLSCEQNLNHDAMYWYRQDPGQGLRLIYYSQIVNDFQKGDIAEGYSVSREKKESFPLTVTSAQKNPTAFYLCASMGNEKLFFGSGTQLSVL.

This rearrangement joins TRBV11-1 to TRBJ2-1, with 7 positions matching TRBD2. From germline, CDR1 is SGHAT and CDR2 FQDESV (reference sequence). This CDR3 is built from 18 residues. The V gene end was trimmed by 0 bases and the J gene end by 0 bases; junction bases not matched to a gene: 8. CDR3 in amino acids: CASSLARLAESSYNEQFF. DNA of the CDR3: TGTGCCAGCAGCTTAGCGAGGCTAGCGGAAAGCTCCTACAATGAGCAGTTCTTC.

This clone was observed a single time. The chain combines TRBV27 with TRBJ2-1; 7 bases align to TRBD2. Trimming at V came to 6 bases and at J to 2 bases, leaving 7 bases not matched to a gene. CDR1 MNHEY and CDR2 SMNVEV come from the germline V gene (reference sequence). This CDR3 region has 15 residues. In DNA form, the CDR3 reads TGTGCCAGCAGCACGCGGGAGAATGCCTACAATGAGCAGTTCTTC. Its protein is CASSTRENAYNEQFF.

The rearrangement links TRBV5-5 to TRBJ2-2; tentative D call: TRBD1 (6 bases). The CDR3 covers 16 residues. The ends were cut back, 2 bases at V and 0 bases at J, with 11 bases in the middle. The germline CDR1 and CDR2 sequences are SGHKS and YYEKEE (reference sequence). The CDR3 bases are TGTGCCAGCAGCTTAAACGAGGGGGCGAACACCGGGGAGCTGTTTTTT. Its protein is CASSLNEGANTGELFF.

The chain is built from TRBV29-1 and TRBJ1-2; a possible D gene is TRBD1 (6 bases). The germline V gene encodes CDR1 SQVTM and CDR2 ANQGSEA. The CDR3 loop spans 15 amino acids. Trimming pared 6 bases from V and 8 bases from J, leaving 25 bases between. CDR3 residues: CSVARAGTPVEGYTF. The CDR3 nucleotides read TGCAGCGTAGCACGTGCCGGGACACCCGTGGAGGGCTACACCTTC.

This clone has a handful of counts. The chain carries TRBV9 and TRBJ2-5; the match to TRBD2 covers 13 bases. The CDR3 covers 17 residues. The germline CDR1 and CDR2 sequences are SGDLS and YYNGEE. After removal of 0 bases from V and 3 bases from J, the junction contained 5 bases not matched to a gene. The CDR3 coding sequence is TGTGCCAGCAGCGTAGAGACTAGCGGGGGGCTTAAAGAGACCCAGTACTTC. Its protein product is CASSVETSGGLKETQYF.

This rearrangement joins TRBV6-1 to TRBJ2-7; D is perhaps TRBD1 (5 bases). The V gene's germline CDR1 is MNHNS and CDR2 SASEGT. CDR3 length: 14 amino acids. V lost 1 base to trimming and J lost 2 bases, with 9 bases between them. The CDR3 protein is CASSEGGRAYEQYF. DNA of the CDR3: TGTGCCAGCAGTGAAGGCGGCAGGGCCTACGAGCAGTACTTC.

The rearrangement joins TRBV6-6 to TRBJ1-5, with TRBD1 matching 9 bases. The CDR3 consists of 16 residues. CDR1 and CDR2 from the germline V gene are MNHNY and SVGAGI (reference sequence). V dropped 7 bases and J dropped 2; count of bases not matched to a gene: 9. As DNA, the CDR3 is TGTGCCAGCACCTCGAAACAGGGGGCCGGCAATCAGCCCCAGCATTTT. Residues: CASTSKQGAGNQPQHF.

The CDR3 loop reads CATSRDRGGGNQPQHF. CDR3 DNA sequence: TGTGCCACCAGCAGAGACCGGGGGGGAGGCAATCAGCCCCAGCATTTT. This chain connects TRBV15 to TRBJ1-5; possible D gene TRBD1, 5 bases. Per the germline V gene, CDR1 is LNHNV and CDR2 is YYDKDF (reference sequence). The CDR3 is 16 amino acids. Trimming took 0 bases from V and 2 from J, leaving 11 bases between them.

This chain connects TRBV29-1 to TRBJ2-3, with 7 bases lining up with TRBD1. The CDR3 is 13 amino acids. Trimming cost V 8 bases and J 2 bases; bases outside gene matches: 7. Germline V CDR1 and CDR2: SQVTM, ANQGSEA. CDR3 DNA sequence: TGCAGCACACCCGGGACAGCCACAGATACGCAGTATTTT. Translated: CSTPGTATDTQYF.

CDR3 region: CASSSRRTSRRETQYF. CDR3 sequence (DNA): TGTGCCAGCAGTTCACGTCGGACTAGCCGGCGAGAGACCCAGTACTTC. The chain employs TRBV7-2 and TRBJ2-5; 8 bases map to TRBD2. This CDR3 comprises 16 residues. CDR1 and CDR2 from the germline V gene are SGHTA and FQGNSA. V shed 6 bases and J 4 bases; nucleotides not matched to a gene: 13.

J is TRBJ2-7 and V is TRBV6-2 or TRBV6-3; TRBD2 matches 12 bases. The V gene's germline CDR1 is MNHEY and CDR2 SVGEGT. V dropped 5 bases and J dropped 6; count of bases not matched to a gene: 8. The CDR3 is made up of 15 amino acids. CDR3 sequence: CASSRRTLAGGEQYF. The CDR3 DNA sequence: TGTGCCAGCAGTAGGCGGACACTAGCGGGAGGCGAGCAGTACTTC.

The gene calls are TRBV9 and TRBJ1-6, with D unclear. CDR1 is SGDLS and CDR2 is YYNGEE in the germline V gene. V shed 0 bases and J shed 3 bases, with 7 bases lying between them. This CDR3 is 15 amino acids long. The CDR3 region is CASSVGRGYNSPLHF. The CDR3 DNA reads TGTGCCAGCAGCGTAGGGCGTGGCTATAATTCACCCCTCCACTTT.

This clone was counted a few times. The rearrangement links TRBV29-1 to TRBJ2-4, with TRBD1 as a possible D gene (6 bases). Trimming stripped 7 bases from V and 2 bases from J, with 21 bases between. Germline V lookup: CDR1 SQVTM, CDR2 ANQGSEA. This CDR3 has 16 amino acids. The CDR3 sequence is CSATFIQGTTKNIQYF. In nucleotides, the CDR3 is TGCAGCGCAACATTCATACAGGGAACGACCAAAAACATTCAGTACTTC. The full variable domain, with the rest looked up from reference TRBV29-1 and TRBJ2-4, is SAVISQKPSRDICQRGTSLTIQCQVDSQVTMMFWYRQQPGQSLTLIATANQGSEATYESGFVIDKFPISRPNLTFSTLTVSNMSPEDSSIYLCSATFIQGTTKNIQYFGAGTRLSVL.

The chain uses TRBV6-5 and TRBJ2-3; D is unresolved. Germline V CDR1 and CDR2: MNHEY, SVGAGI. CDR3 size: 11 residues. Trimming cost V 6 bases and J 0 bases, with 1 base left between them. The CDR3 region is CASSSTDTQYF. The CDR3 DNA follows: TGTGCCAGCAGCAGCACAGATACGCAGTATTTT.

This chain connects TRBV10-3 to TRBJ1-5; TRBD1 matches at 8 bases. Germline CDR1 and CDR2: ENHRY and SYGVKD. This CDR3 has 14 amino acids. The V gene end was trimmed by 5 bases and the J gene end by 5 bases; junction bases not matched to a gene: 5. CDR3 amino acids: CAISNRGKDQPQHF. In DNA, the CDR3 is TGTGCCATCAGTAACAGGGGGAAGGATCAGCCCCAGCATTTT.

This chain links TRBV27 with TRBJ1-2, with D tentatively TRBD1 (5 bases). Germline V lookup: CDR1 MNHEY, CDR2 SMNVEV (reference sequence). Trimming shortened V by 6 bases and J by 4 bases, and 9 bases separated the two germline ends. This CDR3 is built from 12 residues. The CDR3: CASSAGTYGYTF. CDR3 DNA: TGTGCCAGCAGCGCCGGGACCTATGGCTACACCTTC.

The chain is built from TRBV5-6 and TRBJ1-1, with TRBD1 identical over 9 bases. The V and J ends lost 3 bases and 5 bases, in that order; junction bases with no gene match: 5. The CDR3 length is 14 residues. In germline, CDR1 is SGHDT, CDR2 YYEEEE. The CDR3 DNA follows: TGTGCCAGCAGCTCCCCCGGGACAGGGACTGAAGCTTTCTTT. Its protein is CASSSPGTGTEAFF.

The chain links TRBV7-8 to TRBJ2-7, with a weak D call TRBD2 (7 bases). The CDR3 covers 15 residues. The germline V and J ends were trimmed by 4 bases and 7 bases, with 20 bases remaining between them. The germline gives CDR1 SGHVS, CDR2 FQNEAQ. The CDR3 reads CASSSNSRGAGEQYV. CDR3 sequence (DNA): TGTGCCAGCAGCTCCAATTCCCGGGGGGCTGGTGAGCAGTACGTC.

The chain has TRBV11-3 and TRBJ2-7; 7 bases agree with TRBD1. The germline V gene has CDR1 SGHNT and CDR2 YENEEA. The CDR3 consists of 14 residues. After removal of 5 bases from V and 3 bases from J, the junction contained 7 bases not matched to a gene. The CDR3 protein is CASSPGGSGYEQYF. The CDR3 nucleotides read TGTGCCAGCAGCCCAGGGGGTTCGGGCTACGAGCAGTACTTC.